This T cell receptor (beta chain) was found in a study of CD8+CD57+ T cells in acquired aplastic anemia. Study-level information: The mean DNA yield obtained from sorted CD4+ and CD8+ cells came to approximately 3 ug. Regarding the study as a whole: Shared by patients and controls, roughly 28 CD8+ CDR3s were abundant in patients.

Patients chosen for sequencing had shown CD8+CD57+ cell expansion by flow cytometry. Blood came from patients not yet given any therapy. TCR beta VDJ and CDR3 profiling used genomic DNA as template. TCRdb itself ran the reads through MiXCR, one entry per CDR3 protein. The sample has some 150,000 distinct CDR3 sequences; about 54% are singletons. Concerning this clonotype itself: The antigen remains undetermined. An end of the junction does not agree with germline; a read error may underlie this.

The CDR3 runs to 15 residues. Germline lookup yields CDR1 SSHAT and CDR2 FNYEAQ (reference sequence). The sequenced sample was sorted CD4+, CD8+, or CD8+CD57+ T cells (not recorded which) from PBMCs. The V call is TRBV7-7, the J call TRBJ2-7, with TRBD2 identical over 9 bases. The clonotype originates from a human donor with aplastic anemia. CDR3 in amino acids: CASSLSPGLAGEQYF. The DNA of the CDR3 is TGTGCTAGCAGCTTATCCCCGGGACTAGCCGGCGAGCAGTACTTC.